This TCR beta chain was sequenced in a study of shared clonotypes between healthy human individuals. Across the whole study: The plates for each donor numbered three CD4 naive, three CD4 memory, two CD8 naive and one CD8 memory.

Regarding the study as a whole: Larger richness was generally estimated for naive than memory subsets. Generation probabilities of non-shared clonotypes were lower (relative to those shared by all four donors).

The CDR3 is 16 residues long. Trimming cost V 2 bases and J 2 bases, with 15 bases left between them. Germline CDR1 is SGHDT and CDR2 is YYEEEE. For every subset, genomic DNA was evenly distributed across several immunoSEQ plates. Clones were read by immunoSEQ multiplex PCR, and TCRdb kept only the in-frame ones, dropping some. The table shows 550,000 to 700,000 clones, with roughly 72% occurring only once. On this clone itself: Its target is not known.

The sequenced material came from memory CD4+ T cells sorted from blood. Subset defined: CD45RA-negative fraction. This clonotype was obtained from a woman aged 25 to 39 in good health. The J gene is TRBJ2-3, the V gene TRBV5-6; D is perhaps TRBD1 or TRBD2 (5 bases each). DNA for the CDR3: TGTGCCAGCAGCTTTTATGGGGCAGGGACCACAGATACGCAGTATTTT. Amino acids: CASSFYGAGTTDTQYF.